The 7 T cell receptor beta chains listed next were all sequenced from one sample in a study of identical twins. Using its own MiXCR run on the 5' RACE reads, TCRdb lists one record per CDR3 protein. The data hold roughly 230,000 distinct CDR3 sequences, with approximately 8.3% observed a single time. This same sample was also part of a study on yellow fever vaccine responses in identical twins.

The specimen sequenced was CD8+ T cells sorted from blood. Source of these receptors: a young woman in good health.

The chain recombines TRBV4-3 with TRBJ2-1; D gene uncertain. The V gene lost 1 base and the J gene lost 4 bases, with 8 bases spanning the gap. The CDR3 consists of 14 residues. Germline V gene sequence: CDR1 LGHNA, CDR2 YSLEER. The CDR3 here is CASSQGRFYNEQFF. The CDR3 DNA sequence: TGCGCCAGCAGCCAAGGTCGATTTTACAATGAGCAGTTCTTC.

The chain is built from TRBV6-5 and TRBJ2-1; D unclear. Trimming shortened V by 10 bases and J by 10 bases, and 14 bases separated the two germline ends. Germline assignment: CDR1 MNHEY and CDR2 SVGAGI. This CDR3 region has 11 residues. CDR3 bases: TGTGCCACCTTTTTGGGGTGGGAGCAGTTCTTC. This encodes CATFLGWEQFF.

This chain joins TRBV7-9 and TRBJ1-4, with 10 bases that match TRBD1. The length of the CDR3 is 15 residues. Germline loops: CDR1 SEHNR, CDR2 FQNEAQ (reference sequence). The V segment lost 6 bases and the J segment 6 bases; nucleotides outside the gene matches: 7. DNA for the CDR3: TGTGCCAGCAGTCCAACGGGACAGGGGCATGAAAAACTGTTTTTT. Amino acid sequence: CASSPTGQGHEKLFF. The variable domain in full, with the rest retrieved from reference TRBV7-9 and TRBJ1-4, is DTGVSQNPRHKITKRGQNVTFRCDPISEHNRLYWYRQTLGQGPEFLTYFQNEAQLEKSRLLSDRFSAERPKGSFSTLEIQRTEQGDSAMYLCASSPTGQGHEKLFFGSGTQLSVL.

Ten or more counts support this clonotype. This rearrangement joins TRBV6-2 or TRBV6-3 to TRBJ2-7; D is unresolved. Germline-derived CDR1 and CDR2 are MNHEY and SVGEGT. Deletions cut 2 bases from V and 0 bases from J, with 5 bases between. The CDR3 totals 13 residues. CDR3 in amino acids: CASSYPVSYEQYF. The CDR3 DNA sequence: TGTGCCAGCAGTTACCCAGTCTCCTACGAGCAGTACTTC.

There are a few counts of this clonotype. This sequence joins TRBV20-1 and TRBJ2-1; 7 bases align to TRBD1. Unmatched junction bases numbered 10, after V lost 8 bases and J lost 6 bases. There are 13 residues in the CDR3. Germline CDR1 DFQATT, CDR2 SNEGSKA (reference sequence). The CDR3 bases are TGCAGTCCTCTACACAGGGGTGCCAATGAGCAGTTCTTC. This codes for CSPLHRGANEQFF.

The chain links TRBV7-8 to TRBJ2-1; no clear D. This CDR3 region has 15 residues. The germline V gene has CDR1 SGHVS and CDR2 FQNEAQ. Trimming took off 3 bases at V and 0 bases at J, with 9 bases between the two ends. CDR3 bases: TGTGCCAGCAGCTTTTTTTCGAGCTCCTACAATGAGCAGTTCTTC. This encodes CASSFFSSSYNEQFF. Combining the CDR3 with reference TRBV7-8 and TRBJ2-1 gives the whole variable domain GAGVSQSPRYKVAKRGQDVALRCDPISGHVSLFWYQQALGQGPEFLTYFQNEAQLDKSGLPSDRFFAERPEGSVSTLKIQRTQQEDSAVYLCASSFFSSSYNEQFFGPGTRLTVL.

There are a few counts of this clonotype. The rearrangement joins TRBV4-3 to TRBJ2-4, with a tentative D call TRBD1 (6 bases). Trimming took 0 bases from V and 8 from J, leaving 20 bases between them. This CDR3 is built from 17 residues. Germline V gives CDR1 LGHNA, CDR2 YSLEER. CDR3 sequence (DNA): TGCGCCAGCAGCCAAGACAGAACAGGGTTGGGCTTGGACATTCAGTACTTC. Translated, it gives CASSQDRTGLGLDIQYF.